This T cell receptor beta chain derives from a study of radiotherapy plus CTLA-4 blockade in lung cancer. Study-level results: Reported findings show early blood T cell clone dynamics, with interferon-beta, best predicted response.

The table came from immunoSEQ multiplex PCR; TCRdb's copy has only in-frame clones and leaves some out. The data contain 60,000 to 65,000 clones, 60% to 80% of them singletons. Trimming cost V 4 bases and J 0 bases, with 12 bases left between them. Germline values: CDR1 KGHSH, CDR2 LQKENI. There are 15 residues in the CDR3. Comment on this clone: No antigen is known for it.

The chain links TRBV18 to TRBJ2-5, with D tentatively TRBD2 (6 bases). This receptor was taken from a human donor with non-small cell lung cancer who had a complete response to radiotherapy plus ipilimumab. The material sequenced was peripheral blood, taken from a patient treated with radiotherapy plus ipilimumab. CDR3 in amino acids: CASSRGTQYQETQYF. Here the CDR3 DNA reads TGTGCCAGCTCACGCGGGACTCAGTACCAAGAGACCCAGTACTTC.